One sample yielded the 12 T cell receptor beta chains listed below, sequenced in a study of lymphopenia after photon versus proton radiotherapy (dated by TCRdb to between 2019 and 2020). Library prep was done by the immunoSEQ multiplex PCR assay. TCRdb mirrors the immuneACCESS table, restricted to in-frame sequences. Some clones are absent from its copies; in checked studies, under half trace to an unresolved V gene, and the reason for the others is unknown. This sample holds around 70,000 clones; roughly 91% were observed only once. The ten top clones hold about 2.6% of the sample. Sequences were derived from peripheral blood, sampled from a patient treated with photon-based radiotherapy. All receptors derive from a woman aged 65 to 85 with pancreatic cancer.

This chain joins TRBV19 and TRBJ1-4; D may be TRBD1 (6 bases). V was clipped by 3 bases and J by 8 bases, with 10 bases between them. Germline CDR1 LNHDA, CDR2 SQIVND (reference sequence). This CDR3 spans 13 amino acids. CDR3 bases: TGTGCCAGTAGTATGGGGGCTGGCGAAAAACTGTTTTTT. Translating it yields CASSMGAGEKLFF.

The rearrangement joins TRBV5-4 to TRBJ2-5; 7 bases align to TRBD2. Germline values: CDR1 SGHNT, CDR2 YYREEE (reference sequence). Trimming took 0 bases from V and 5 from J; bases not matched to a gene: 16. There are 18 residues in the CDR3. The CDR3 loop reads CASSLGGGWGGSGETQYF. In DNA, the CDR3 is TGTGCCAGCAGCTTGGGAGGTGGTTGGGGCGGGAGTGGCGAGACCCAGTACTTC.

The gene calls are TRBV7-5 and TRBJ2-4; TRBD2, the D gene given by the table, was not confirmed from the DNA. TRBV7-5 is flagged as a pseudogene. The CDR3 spans 15 residues. In DNA, the CDR3 is TGTGCCAGAAGCGCTTATAGCGGAGCTAAAAACATTCAGTACTTC. Residues: CARSAYSGAKNIQYF.

The V gene is TRBV7-2, the J gene TRBJ2-7, with TRBD2 matching over 8 bases. From germline, CDR1 is SGHTA and CDR2 FQGNSA. With V trimmed by 2 bases and J by 4 bases, 7 bases remained unmatched. The CDR3 is 15 residues long. The CDR3, as DNA: TGTGCCAGCAGCTTAAGTCTAGCGGGCCCGTACGAGCAGTACTTC. Amino acid sequence: CASSLSLAGPYEQYF.

V usage is TRBV6-1 and J usage is TRBJ2-3; 8 positions match TRBD2. The length of the CDR3 is 17 residues. From germline, CDR1 is MNHNS and CDR2 SASEGT. J gave up 4 bases and V 0 bases, and 9 bases lay outside the gene matches. The CDR3 DNA is TGTGCCAGCAGTGAAGCTCGAAGCGGGAGTACCGCAGATACGCAGTATTTT. Residues: CASSEARSGSTADTQYF.

The rearrangement links TRBV28 to TRBJ1-4; D may be TRBD1 (6 bases). In germline, CDR1 is MDHEN, CDR2 SYDVKM. The V and J ends lost 5 bases and 2 bases respectively, with 12 bases between them. The CDR3 is made up of 15 amino acids. The CDR3 here is CASSLGTLTNEKLFF. The CDR3 nucleotides read TGTGCCAGCAGTCTGGGGACACTGACTAATGAAAAACTGTTTTTT.

This clone came up once. Because the CDR3's place on the DNA is in doubt, the DNA is left out and the CDR3 is given as listed by TCRdb. The chain recombines TRBV21-1 with TRBJ2-7; whether TRBD1, the table's D call, matches the DNA was not checked. TRBV21-1 is a listed pseudogene. Ends included, the CDR3 has 16 residues. Here the CDR3 reads CASSKGNVGQGSEQYF.

The chain joins TRBV14 to TRBJ2-5; 9 nucleotides line up with TRBD2. This CDR3 is 17 amino acids long. V lost 2 bases to trimming and J lost 0 bases; unmatched junction nucleotides: 7. Germline CDR1 reads SGHDN; CDR2 reads FVKESK. This CDR3 is CASSQLSSGRYQETQYF. The CDR3 bases are TGTGCCAGCAGCCAACTTTCGAGCGGGAGGTACCAAGAGACCCAGTACTTC. Variable domain in full (rest from reference TRBV14 and TRBJ2-5): EAGVTQFPSHSVIEKGQTVTLRCDPISGHDNLYWYRRVMGKEIKFLLHFVKESKQDESGMPNNRFLAERTGGTYSTLKVQPAELEDSGVYFCASSQLSSGRYQETQYFGPGTRLLVL.

The chain couples TRBV5-6 to TRBJ2-1; perhaps TRBD1 as D (5 bases). Per the germline V gene, CDR1 is SGHDT and CDR2 is YYEEEE. This CDR3 region has 14 residues. Trimming pared 8 bases from V and 7 bases from J, leaving 19 bases between. The CDR3 is CASDSQDLGNEQFF. The CDR3 DNA reads TGTGCCAGTGACAGCCAGGATCTAGGAAATGAGCAGTTCTTC.

The chain uses TRBV30 and TRBJ1-4; D ambiguous. V was pared by 3 bases and J by 13 bases, with 12 bases between. Germline V CDR1 and CDR2: GTSNPN, SVGIG (reference sequence). This CDR3 region has 11 residues. The CDR3 loop reads CAWRAQGGLFF. CDR3 sequence (DNA): TGTGCCTGGAGAGCTCAAGGAGGACTGTTTTTT. The whole variable domain, filled in from reference TRBV30 and TRBJ1-4, reads SQTIHQWPATLVQPVGSPLSLECTVEGTSNPNLYWYRQAAGRGLQLLFYSVGIGQISSEVPQNLSASRPQDRQFILSSKKLLLSDSGFYLCAWRAQGGLFFGSGTQLSVL.

This rearrangement joins TRBV29-1 to TRBJ1-2, with a possible D match to TRBD1 (6 bases). The V end was cut by 3 bases, the J end by 7 bases, with 15 bases between. The CDR3 has 13 amino acids. The V gene's germline CDR1 is SQVTM and CDR2 ANQGSEA. The CDR3 protein is CSVERQGWGGYTF. The CDR3, as DNA: TGCAGCGTTGAGAGGCAGGGGTGGGGTGGCTACACCTTC.

CDR3 loop: CATIPSGRFYEQFF. The CDR3 nucleotides are TGTGCCACCATACCTAGCGGGAGGTTCTATGAGCAGTTCTTC. V gene TRBV6-5 combines with J gene TRBJ2-1, with 11 nucleotides matching TRBD2. CDR3 length: 14 amino acids. Germline-derived CDR1 and CDR2 are MNHEY and SVGAGI. Germline trimming cut 10 bases from V and 8 bases from J; bases unmatched to any gene: 10.